This entry concerns a single TCR beta chain. The data stem from a study of regulatory T cells in long-lasting Graves disease. Time point here: persistent/refractory GD, antithyroid drugs over 5 years with positive TRAb. With RNA extracted from PBMCs as input, the TCR library was made. Sequencing libraries for TCR beta were prepared with iRepertoire HTBI primers and Arm-PCR of CDR3 regions. MiXCR was run by TCRdb on the multiplex PCR reads, yielding one entry per CDR3 protein. There are roughly 360,000 distinct CDR3 sequences in the sample; roughly 25% occur only once, and approximately 27% lies in the top ten. The clonotype originates from a woman aged 40 to 50 with Graves disease. This specimen was peripheral blood mononuclear cells (PBMCs), taken when the disease was refractory, from a patient treated with antithyroid drugs.

The CDR3 protein is CASNSGLTLENEQFF. As DNA, the CDR3 is TGTGCCAGCAATTCGGGCCTTACTCTGGAGAATGAGCAGTTCTTC. The V and J genes are TRBV28 and TRBJ2-1; no definite D call. CDR1 and CDR2 from the germline V gene are MDHEN and SYDVKM. This CDR3 has 15 residues. Trimming cost V 7 bases and J 7 bases, with 20 bases left between them.